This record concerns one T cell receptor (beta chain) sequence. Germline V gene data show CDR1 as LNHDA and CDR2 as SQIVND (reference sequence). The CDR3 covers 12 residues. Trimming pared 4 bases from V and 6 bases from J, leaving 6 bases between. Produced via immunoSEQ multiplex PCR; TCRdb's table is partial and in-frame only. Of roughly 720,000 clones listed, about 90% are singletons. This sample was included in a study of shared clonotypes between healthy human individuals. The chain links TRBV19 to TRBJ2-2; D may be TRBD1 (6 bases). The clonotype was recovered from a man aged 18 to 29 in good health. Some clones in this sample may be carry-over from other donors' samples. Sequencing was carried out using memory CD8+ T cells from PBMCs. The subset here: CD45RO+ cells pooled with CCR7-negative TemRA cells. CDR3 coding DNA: TGTGCCAGTAGTACAGGGGCCGGGGAGCTGTTTTTT. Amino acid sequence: CASSTGAGELFF.